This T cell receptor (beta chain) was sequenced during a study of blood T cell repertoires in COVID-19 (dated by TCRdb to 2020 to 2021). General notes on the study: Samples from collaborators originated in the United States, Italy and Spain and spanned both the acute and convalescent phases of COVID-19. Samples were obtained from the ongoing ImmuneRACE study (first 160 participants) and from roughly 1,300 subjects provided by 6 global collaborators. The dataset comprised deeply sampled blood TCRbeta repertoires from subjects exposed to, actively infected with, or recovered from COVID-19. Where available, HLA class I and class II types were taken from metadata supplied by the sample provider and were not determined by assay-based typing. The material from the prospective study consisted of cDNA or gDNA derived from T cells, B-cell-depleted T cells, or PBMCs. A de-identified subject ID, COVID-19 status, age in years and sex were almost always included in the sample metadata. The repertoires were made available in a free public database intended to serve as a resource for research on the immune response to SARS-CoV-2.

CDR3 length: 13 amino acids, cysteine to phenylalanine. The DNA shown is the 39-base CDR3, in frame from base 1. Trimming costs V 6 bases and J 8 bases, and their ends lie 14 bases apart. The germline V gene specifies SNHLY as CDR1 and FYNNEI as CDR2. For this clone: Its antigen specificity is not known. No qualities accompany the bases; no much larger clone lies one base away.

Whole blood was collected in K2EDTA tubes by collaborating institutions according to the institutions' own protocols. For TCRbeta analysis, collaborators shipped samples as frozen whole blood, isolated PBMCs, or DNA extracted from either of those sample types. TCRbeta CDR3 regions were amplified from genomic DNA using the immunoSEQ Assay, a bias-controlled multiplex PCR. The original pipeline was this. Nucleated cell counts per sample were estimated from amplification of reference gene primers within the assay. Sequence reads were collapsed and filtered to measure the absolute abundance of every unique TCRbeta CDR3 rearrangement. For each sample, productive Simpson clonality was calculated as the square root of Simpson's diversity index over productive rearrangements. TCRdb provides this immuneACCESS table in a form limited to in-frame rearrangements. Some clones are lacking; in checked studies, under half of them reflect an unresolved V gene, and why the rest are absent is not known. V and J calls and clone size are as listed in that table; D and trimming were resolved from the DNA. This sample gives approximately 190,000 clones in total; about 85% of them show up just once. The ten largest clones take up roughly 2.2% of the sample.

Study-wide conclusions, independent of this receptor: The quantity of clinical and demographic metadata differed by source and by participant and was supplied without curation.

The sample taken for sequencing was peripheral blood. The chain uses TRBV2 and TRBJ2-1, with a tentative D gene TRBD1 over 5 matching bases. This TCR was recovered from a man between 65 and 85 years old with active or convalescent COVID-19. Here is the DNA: TGTGCCAGCAGCGGGCAGGGATTCGATGAGCAGTTCTTC. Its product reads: CASSGQGFDEQFF.